The 21 T cell receptor beta chains given below trace back to one sample, sequenced in a study of T cell changes during pregnancy in multiple sclerosis. Libraries were prepared by immunoSEQ multiplex PCR; TCRdb keeps only in-frame clonotypes and omits some of them. The sample records almost 35,000 clones, less than 95% being singletons. The material was CD8+ T cells from peripheral blood mononuclear cells, obtained before pregnancy. These receptors were obtained from a female donor with multiple sclerosis, enrolled in a pregnancy study.

V and J are TRBV7-9 and TRBJ1-2; D gene uncertain. Trimming removed 1 base at V and 0 bases at J, with 15 bases between. CDR1 is SEHNR, CDR2 FQNEAQ, per germline (reference sequence). CDR3 length equals 17 residues. CDR3 region: CASSLDSGWEANYGYTF. CDR3 DNA sequence: TGTGCCAGCAGCTTAGATTCGGGGTGGGAGGCTAACTATGGCTACACCTTC.

The chain is built from TRBV11-3 and TRBJ2-2, with TRBD2 matching 11 bases. CDR1 is SGHNT, CDR2 YENEEA, per germline. CDR3 length: 17 residues. V lost 5 bases, J lost 2 bases, and 7 bases stayed unmatched. The chain's CDR3 is CASSPTLAGANTGELFF. The CDR3 DNA is TGTGCCAGCAGCCCCACACTAGCGGGAGCTAACACCGGGGAGCTGTTTTTT.

The chain joins TRBV4-1 to TRBJ1-3; 10 positions match TRBD1. CDR3 length: 18 amino acids. Germline loops: CDR1 MGHRA, CDR2 YSYEKL. V shed 1 base and J 3 bases; nucleotides not matched to a gene: 9. In nucleotides, the CDR3 is TGCGCCAGCAGCCAAGGTTGGAGACAGGGGGCAGATGGAAACACCATATATTTT. Translation gives CASSQGWRQGADGNTIYF.

This sequence joins TRBV4-1 and TRBJ2-5, with 9 nucleotides matching TRBD2. Germline trimming cut 0 bases from V and 2 bases from J; bases unmatched to any gene: 7. Germline CDR1 MGHRA, CDR2 YSYEKL. There are 17 residues in the CDR3. The CDR3 protein is CASSQDPLAGHQETQYF. The CDR3 coding sequence is TGCGCCAGCAGCCAAGATCCGCTAGCGGGACATCAAGAGACCCAGTACTTC.

The chain joins TRBV13 to TRBJ2-3, with D possibly matching TRBD2 (6 bases). Trimming shortened V by 1 base and J by 6 bases, and 23 bases separated the two germline ends. The CDR3 is made up of 18 amino acids. Germline CDR1 and CDR2: PRHDT and FYEKMQ (reference sequence). DNA of the CDR3: TGTGCCAGCAGCTTAGCTGGGTCCCGGTCTTATGGAGGGGATACGCAGTATTTT. It translates to CASSLAGSRSYGGDTQYF.

This clone was found once. The chain employs TRBV30 and TRBJ1-1, with a weak D call TRBD1 (6 bases). Germline lookup yields CDR1 GTSNPN and CDR2 SVGIG (reference sequence). V gave up 6 bases and J gave up 4 bases, with 15 bases separating them. The CDR3 runs to 13 residues. As DNA, the CDR3 is TGTGCCTGTACAGGGCCAGCGAGCACTGAAGCTTTCTTT. Its protein product is CACTGPASTEAFF.

The CDR3 sequence is CASSSSLQLATPFDEQYF. As DNA, the CDR3 is TGTGCCAGCAGCTCTTCCCTTCAACTAGCGACTCCCTTCGACGAGCAGTACTTC. V usage is TRBV7-9 and J usage is TRBJ2-7; 7 positions match TRBD2. The CDR3 covers 18 residues. The trim removed 4 bases at V and 5 bases at J, leaving 20 bases unmatched. Germline CDR1 is SEHNR and CDR2 is FQNEAQ (reference sequence).

The chain has TRBV29-1 and TRBJ2-7; 9 nucleotides agree with TRBD1. The CDR3 is made up of 14 amino acids. J lost 6 bases, V lost 2 bases, and 8 bases had no gene match. Germline values: CDR1 SQVTM, CDR2 ANQGSEA. The CDR3 nucleotides are TGCAGCGTTGAATTCGGGACAGGGTTCTCCGAGCAGTACTTC. This translates into CSVEFGTGFSEQYF.

This clone was found once. The chain carries TRBV5-5 and TRBJ2-7, with TRBD1 matching over 7 bases. The CDR3 has 14 residues. Looked up from germline, CDR1 is SGHKS and CDR2 is YYEKEE (reference sequence). With V trimmed by 0 bases and J by 2 bases, 2 bases remained unmatched. The CDR3 DNA follows: TGTGCCAGCAGCTTGGGACAGGGACCCTACGAGCAGTACTTC. It codes for CASSLGQGPYEQYF.

CDR3 sequence reads: CASSQDVGQGEGYTF. In nucleotides, the CDR3 is TGCGCCAGCAGCCAAGATGTGGGGCAGGGGGAAGGCTACACCTTC. This chain connects TRBV4-3 to TRBJ1-2; 7 bases line up with TRBD1. V was pared by 0 bases and J by 8 bases, with 9 bases of the junction left unmatched. The CDR3 consists of 15 residues. Per germline, CDR1 LGHNA and CDR2 YSLEER.

This sequence joins TRBV5-8 and TRBJ2-7, with 8 bases fitting TRBD1. Looked up from germline, CDR1 is SGHTS and CDR2 is YDEGEE. The V segment lost 7 bases and the J segment 11 bases; nucleotides outside the gene matches: 14. The CDR3 contains 13 residues. The CDR3 region has the DNA TGTGCCAGCGGGTCCAGGACAGGGTTTCTGAAGTACTTC. Translating gives CASGSRTGFLKYF.

The chain is built from TRBV10-3 and TRBJ1-3; 7 bases are a match to TRBD1. CDR3 size: 16 residues. The germline gives CDR1 ENHRY, CDR2 SYGVKD. Trimming removed 9 bases from V and 0 bases from J; junction bases left unmatched: 11. The CDR3 loop reads CAIGPGQRDSGNTIYF. DNA for the CDR3: TGTGCCATTGGACCGGGACAGAGAGACTCTGGAAACACCATATATTTT.

The rearrangement uses TRBV19 and TRBJ1-1, with D unresolved. There are 13 residues in the CDR3. Germline loops: CDR1 LNHDA, CDR2 SQIVND (reference sequence). Deletions cut 4 bases from V and 0 bases from J, with 6 bases between. CDR3 region: CASSNSVNTEAFF. The CDR3 DNA reads as TGTGCCAGTAGTAATTCGGTGAACACTGAAGCTTTCTTT.

V is TRBV6-6 and J is TRBJ1-1; no definite D call. Germline lookup yields CDR1 MNHNY and CDR2 SVGAGI (reference sequence). Trimming pared 0 bases from V and 0 bases from J, leaving 8 bases between. The CDR3 spans 15 residues. As DNA, the CDR3 is TGTGCCAGCAGTTACTCTCCAGATATGAACACTGAAGCTTTCTTT. Protein: CASSYSPDMNTEAFF.

The rearrangement uses TRBV19 and TRBJ1-1, with 7 bases identical to TRBD1. The V gene's germline CDR1 is LNHDA and CDR2 SQIVND (reference sequence). CDR3 length: 12 residues. The ends lost 5 bases at V and 7 bases at J; junction bases unmatched: 4. The chain's CDR3 is CASSGGTVEAFF. The CDR3 DNA follows: TGTGCCAGTAGTGGAGGGACAGTTGAAGCTTTCTTT.

This clone was seen a handful of times. The sample has other DNA sequences that encode this CDR3 too. The chain joins TRBV19 to TRBJ1-2, with 11 nucleotides matching TRBD1. The CDR3 is 16 residues long. CDR1 and CDR2 (germline): LNHDA, SQIVND (reference sequence). V was clipped by 4 bases and J by 8 bases; unmatched bases: 12. The CDR3 loop is CASSKWTGGSGGGYTF. In DNA, the CDR3 is TGTGCCAGTAGTAAATGGACAGGGGGCTCCGGAGGGGGCTACACCTTC.

This clone occurred once. V gene TRBV5-1 combines with J gene TRBJ1-1, with D hard to call. The CDR3 is made up of 12 amino acids. The germline CDR1 and CDR2 sequences are SGHRS and YFSETQ. Trimming removed 2 bases at V and 2 bases at J, with 4 bases between. The CDR3 DNA sequence: TGCGCCAGCAGCTTTTCTAACACTGAAGCTTTCTTT. It translates to CASSFSNTEAFF.

The chain combines TRBV7-9 with TRBJ2-5; no reliable D call. The CDR3 runs 12 residues. Looked up from germline, CDR1 is SEHNR and CDR2 is FQNEAQ (reference sequence). V shed 4 bases and J shed 4 bases, with 7 bases lying between them. The CDR3 reads CASSSVPETQYF. CDR3 DNA sequence: TGTGCCAGCAGCTCCGTCCCAGAGACCCAGTACTTC.

In DNA form, the CDR3 reads TGTGCTAGTGGTTTGGTTACAGGGAACACCGGGGAGCTGTTTTTT. Translated: CASGLVTGNTGELFF. V and J are TRBV12-5 and TRBJ2-2; TRBD1 might be the D (5 bases). V dropped 0 bases and J dropped 1 base, with 6 bases sitting between them. The germline gives CDR1 LGHNT, CDR2 FRNRAP. The CDR3 runs to 15 residues. The whole variable domain, remainder taken from reference TRBV12-5 and TRBJ2-2, is DARVTQTPRHKVTEMGQEVTMRCQPILGHNTVFWYRQTMMQGLELLAYFRNRAPLDDSGMPKDRFSAEMPDATLATLKIQPSEPRDSAVYFCASGLVTGNTGELFFGEGSRLTVL.

The chain combines TRBV29-1 with TRBJ1-1; 10 bases map to TRBD1. CDR1 is SQVTM and CDR2 is ANQGSEA in the germline V gene. The CDR3 totals 15 residues. The V and J ends lost 0 bases and 4 bases, in that order; junction bases with no gene match: 5. This chain's CDR3 is CSVEEGQGIGTEAFF. The CDR3, as DNA: TGCAGCGTTGAAGAGGGACAGGGGATCGGCACTGAAGCTTTCTTT.

The chain recombines TRBV27 with TRBJ2-4; D remains unclear. Germline CDR1 is MNHEY and CDR2 is SMNVEV (reference sequence). Trimming took 4 bases from V and 0 from J, leaving 19 bases between them. This CDR3 has 18 residues. This CDR3 is CASSSLTSTYLAKNIQYF. CDR3 sequence (DNA): TGTGCCAGCAGTTCGCTCACTTCGACATACCTAGCCAAAAACATTCAGTACTTC.